Detailed here is one TCR beta chain. Its specificity is not known. The authors sorted CD4+ naive, central memory, regulatory and stem cell-like memory cells via CD45RO/CCR7/CD25/CD127/CD95/CD27. Expressed TCRB transcripts got sequenced, as all isolated RNA was reverse transcribed. The data were produced by immunoSEQ multiplex PCR, yet TCRdb's version contains in-frame clones alone and is incomplete. The table lists approximately 17,000 clones, around 59% of them singletons, with less than 0.55% in the top ten. V shed 5 bases and J 5 bases; nucleotides not matched to a gene: 3. CDR3 length: 13 residues. From germline, CDR1 is SGHNT and CDR2 YYREEE (reference sequence). The data are from a study of beta chain features in type 1 diabetes. Study-level points and caveats: VDJ junctions from patients with type 1 diabetes contained fewer insertions and more deletions. Any HLA-type effect on TCRB rearrangement remained unresolved here.

Source material: stem cell memory CD4+ T cells from blood. J is TRBJ1-4 and V is TRBV5-4, with 7 bases aligning to TRBD1. This sequence was found in a woman aged 18 to 35 in good health. The CDR3 region has the DNA TGTGCCAGCAGGGGGGACAGAAATGAAAAACTGTTTTTT. Protein product: CASRGDRNEKLFF.